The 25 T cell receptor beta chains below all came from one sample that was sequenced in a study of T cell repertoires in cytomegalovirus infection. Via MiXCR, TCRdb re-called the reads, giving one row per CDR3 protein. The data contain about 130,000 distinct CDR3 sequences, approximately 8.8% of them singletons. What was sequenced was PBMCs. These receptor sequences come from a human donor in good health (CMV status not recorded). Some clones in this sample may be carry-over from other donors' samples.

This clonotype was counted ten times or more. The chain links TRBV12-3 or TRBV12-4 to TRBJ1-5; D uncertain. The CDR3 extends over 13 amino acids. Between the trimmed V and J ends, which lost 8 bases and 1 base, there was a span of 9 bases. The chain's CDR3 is CASGIRSNQPQHF. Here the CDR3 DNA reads TGTGCCAGCGGGATAAGGAGCAATCAGCCCCAGCATTTT.

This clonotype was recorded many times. The CDR3 spells CASSFDGTGGSPQHF. The CDR3 DNA sequence: TGTGCCAGCAGCTTCGACGGGACAGGGGGCTCGCCCCAGCATTTT. This chain uses TRBV7-2 with TRBJ1-5, with TRBD1 matching 12 bases. CDR3 length: 15 amino acids. Germline CDR1 and CDR2: SGHTA and FQGNSA. J was trimmed by 9 bases and V by 3 bases; bases with no gene match: 6.

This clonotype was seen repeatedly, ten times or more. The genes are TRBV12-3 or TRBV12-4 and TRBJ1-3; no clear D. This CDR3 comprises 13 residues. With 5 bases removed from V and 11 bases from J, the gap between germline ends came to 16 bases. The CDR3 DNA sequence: TGTGCCAGCAGTCCCAAGACTCTCACGCCCATATATTTT. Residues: CASSPKTLTPIYF.

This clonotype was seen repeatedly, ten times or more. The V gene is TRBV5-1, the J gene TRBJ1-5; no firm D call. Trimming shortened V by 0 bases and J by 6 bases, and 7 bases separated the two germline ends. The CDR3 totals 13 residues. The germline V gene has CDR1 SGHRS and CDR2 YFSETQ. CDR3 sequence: CASSLGELQPQHF. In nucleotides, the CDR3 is TGCGCCAGCAGCTTGGGGGAGCTTCAGCCCCAGCATTTT.

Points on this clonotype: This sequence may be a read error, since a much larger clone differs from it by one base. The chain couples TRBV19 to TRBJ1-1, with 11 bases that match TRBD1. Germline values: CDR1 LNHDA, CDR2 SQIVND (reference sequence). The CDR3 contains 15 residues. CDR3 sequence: CVSTLGTGGNTEAFF. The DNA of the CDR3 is TGTGTCAGTACCCTGGGGACAGGGGGGAACACTGAAGCTTTCTTT.

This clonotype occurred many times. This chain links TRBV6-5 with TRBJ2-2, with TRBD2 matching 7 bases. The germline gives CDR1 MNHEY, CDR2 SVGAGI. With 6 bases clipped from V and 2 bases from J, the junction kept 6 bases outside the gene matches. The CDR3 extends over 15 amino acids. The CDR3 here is CASRPGRVNTGELFF. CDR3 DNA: TGTGCCAGCAGGCCGGGGAGGGTCAACACCGGGGAGCTGTTTTTT.

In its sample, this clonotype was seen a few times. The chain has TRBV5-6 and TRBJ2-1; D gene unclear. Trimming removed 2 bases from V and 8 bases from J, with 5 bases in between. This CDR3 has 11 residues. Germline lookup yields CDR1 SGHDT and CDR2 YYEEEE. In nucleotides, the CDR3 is TGTGCCAGCAGCTTTGAGGATGAGCAGTTCTTC. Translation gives CASSFEDEQFF.

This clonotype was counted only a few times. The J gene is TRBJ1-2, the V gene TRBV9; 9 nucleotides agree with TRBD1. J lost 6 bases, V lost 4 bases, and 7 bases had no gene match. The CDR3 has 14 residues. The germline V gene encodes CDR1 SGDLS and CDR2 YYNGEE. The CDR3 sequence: CASSLGQGQHGYTF. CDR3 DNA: TGTGCCAGCAGCCTGGGACAGGGCCAGCATGGCTACACCTTC.

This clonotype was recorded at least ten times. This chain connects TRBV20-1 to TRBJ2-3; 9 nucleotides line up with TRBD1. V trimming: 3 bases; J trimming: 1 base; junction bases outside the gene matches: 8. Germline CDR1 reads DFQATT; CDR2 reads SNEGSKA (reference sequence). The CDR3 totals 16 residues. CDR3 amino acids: CSARVSRQGGTDTQYF. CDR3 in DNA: TGCAGTGCTAGGGTATCTCGACAGGGGGGCACAGATACGCAGTATTTT.

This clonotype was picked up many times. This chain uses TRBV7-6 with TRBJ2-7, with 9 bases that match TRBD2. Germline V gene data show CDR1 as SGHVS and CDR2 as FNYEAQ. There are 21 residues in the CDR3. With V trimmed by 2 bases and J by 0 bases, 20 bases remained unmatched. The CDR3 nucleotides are TGTGCCAGCAGCTTATCGCAGTTTAGCGGGGGACTACTGCGGGGCTCCTACGAGCAGTACTTC. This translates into CASSLSQFSGGLLRGSYEQYF.

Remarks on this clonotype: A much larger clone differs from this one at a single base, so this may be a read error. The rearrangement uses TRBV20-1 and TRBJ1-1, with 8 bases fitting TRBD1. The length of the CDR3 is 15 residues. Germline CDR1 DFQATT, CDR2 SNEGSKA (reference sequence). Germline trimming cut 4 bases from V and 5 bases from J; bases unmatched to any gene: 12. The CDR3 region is CSAILPDRVGTEAFF. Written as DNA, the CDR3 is TGCAGTGCTATTCTTCCGGACAGGGTGGGGACTGAAGCTTTCTTT.

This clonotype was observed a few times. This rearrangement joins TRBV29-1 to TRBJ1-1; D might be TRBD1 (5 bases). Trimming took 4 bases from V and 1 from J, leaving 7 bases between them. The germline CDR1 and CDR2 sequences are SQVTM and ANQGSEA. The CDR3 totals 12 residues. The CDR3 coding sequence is TGCAGCGTTGGACAGCAGAACACTGAAGCTTTCTTT. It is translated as CSVGQQNTEAFF.

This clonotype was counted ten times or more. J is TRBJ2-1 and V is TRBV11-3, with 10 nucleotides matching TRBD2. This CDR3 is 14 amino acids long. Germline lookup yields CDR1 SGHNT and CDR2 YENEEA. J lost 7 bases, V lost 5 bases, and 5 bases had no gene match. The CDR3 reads CASSRGTSVNEQFF. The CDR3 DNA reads TGTGCCAGCAGCCGTGGGACTAGCGTAAATGAGCAGTTCTTC.

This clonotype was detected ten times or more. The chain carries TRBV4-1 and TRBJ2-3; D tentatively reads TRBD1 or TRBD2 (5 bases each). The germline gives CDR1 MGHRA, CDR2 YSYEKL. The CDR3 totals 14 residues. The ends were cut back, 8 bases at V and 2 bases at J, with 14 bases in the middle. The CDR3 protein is CASGRGPDTDTQYF. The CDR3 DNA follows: TGCGCCAGCGGCCGGGGACCCGACACAGATACGCAGTATTTT.

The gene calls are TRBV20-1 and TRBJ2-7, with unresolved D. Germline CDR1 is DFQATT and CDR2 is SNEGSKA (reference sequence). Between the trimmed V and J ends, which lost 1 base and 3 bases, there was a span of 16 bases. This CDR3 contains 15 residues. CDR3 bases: TGCAGTGCTAGAGTTAATGTTCTTAAGCTCTACGAGCAGTACTTC. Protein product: CSARVNVLKLYEQYF.

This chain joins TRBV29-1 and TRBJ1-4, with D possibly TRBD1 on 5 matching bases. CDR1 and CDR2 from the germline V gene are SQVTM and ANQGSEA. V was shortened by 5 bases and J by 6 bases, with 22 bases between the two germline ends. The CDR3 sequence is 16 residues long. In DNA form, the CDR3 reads TGCAGCGTTCGGACATTTGGCCTTGGGGCTCATGAAAAACTGTTTTTT. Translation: CSVRTFGLGAHEKLFF.

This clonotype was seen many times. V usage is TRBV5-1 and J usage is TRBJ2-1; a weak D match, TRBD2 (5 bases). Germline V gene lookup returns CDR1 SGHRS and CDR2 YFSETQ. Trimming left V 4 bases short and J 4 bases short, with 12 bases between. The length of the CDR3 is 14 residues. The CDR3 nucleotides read TGCGCCAGCAGCCCCCAGACTACATACAATGAGCAGTTCTTC. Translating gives CASSPQTTYNEQFF.

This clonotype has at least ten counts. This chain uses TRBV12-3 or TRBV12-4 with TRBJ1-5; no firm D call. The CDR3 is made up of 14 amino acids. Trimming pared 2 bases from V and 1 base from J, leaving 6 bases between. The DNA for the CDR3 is TGTGCCAGCAGTTTAATCGGCAGCAATCAGCCCCAGCATTTT. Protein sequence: CASSLIGSNQPQHF.

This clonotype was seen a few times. CDR3 bases: TGTGCCAGCAGCTCACCCTGGACAGGGGATGGCTACACCTTC. Translation: CASSSPWTGDGYTF. This chain links TRBV7-9 with TRBJ1-2, with TRBD1 matching 9 bases. Germline V gene data show CDR1 as SEHNR and CDR2 as FQNEAQ (reference sequence). This CDR3 is 14 amino acids long. The ends lost 4 bases at V and 6 bases at J; junction bases unmatched: 6.

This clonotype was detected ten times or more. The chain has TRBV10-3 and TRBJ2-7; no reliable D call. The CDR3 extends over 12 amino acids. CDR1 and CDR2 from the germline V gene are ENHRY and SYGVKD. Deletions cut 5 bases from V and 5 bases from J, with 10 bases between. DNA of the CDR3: TGTGCCATCAGTCTTCTAGGAGACGAGCAGTACTTC. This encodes CAISLLGDEQYF.

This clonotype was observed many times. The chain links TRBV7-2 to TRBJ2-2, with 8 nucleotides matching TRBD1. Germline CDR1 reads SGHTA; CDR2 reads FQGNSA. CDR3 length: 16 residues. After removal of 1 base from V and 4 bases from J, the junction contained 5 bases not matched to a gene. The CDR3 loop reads CASSLGGQAITGELFF. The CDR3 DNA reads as TGTGCCAGCAGCTTAGGGGGACAGGCCATCACCGGGGAGCTGTTTTTT.

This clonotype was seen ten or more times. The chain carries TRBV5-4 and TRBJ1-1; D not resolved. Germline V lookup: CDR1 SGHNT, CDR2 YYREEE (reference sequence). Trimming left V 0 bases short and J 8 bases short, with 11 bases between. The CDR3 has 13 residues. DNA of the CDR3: TGTGCCAGCAGCTTGGTCGCATCTGTCGAAGCTTTCTTT. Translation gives CASSLVASVEAFF.

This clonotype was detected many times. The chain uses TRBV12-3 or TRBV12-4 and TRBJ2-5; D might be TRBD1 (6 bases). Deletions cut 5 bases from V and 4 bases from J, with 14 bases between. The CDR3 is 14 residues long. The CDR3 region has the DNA TGTGCCAGCAGTCCTACAGGGATGGGAGAGACCCAGTACTTC. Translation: CASSPTGMGETQYF.

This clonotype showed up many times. Written as DNA, the CDR3 is TGTGCCAGCAGCCCCCGGGGCAGGGGAGATGAAAAACTGTTTTTT. This sequence encodes CASSPRGRGDEKLFF. The chain couples TRBV7-2 to TRBJ1-4, with D maybe TRBD1 (6 bases). The CDR3 has 15 amino acids. V was clipped by 5 bases and J by 6 bases, with 16 bases between them. Germline V gene lookup returns CDR1 SGHTA and CDR2 FQGNSA.

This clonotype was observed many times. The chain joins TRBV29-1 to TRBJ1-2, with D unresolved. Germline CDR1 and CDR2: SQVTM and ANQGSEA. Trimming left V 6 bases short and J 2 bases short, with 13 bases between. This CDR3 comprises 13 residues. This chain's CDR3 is CSVHGPPNYGYTF. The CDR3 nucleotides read TGCAGCGTCCACGGACCCCCCAACTATGGCTACACCTTC.